This T cell receptor (beta chain) was identified in a study of blood T cell repertoires in COVID-19. Assay used: immunoSEQ multiplex PCR; TCRdb lists only in-frame clones, some missing. The sample comprises under 150,000 clones, around three quarters of which are singletons, and 3% to 4.5% rests with the top ten. The CDR3 extends over 15 amino acids. Germline CDR1 is MNHEY and CDR2 is SVGEGT. V was trimmed by 6 bases and J by 1 base, leaving 12 bases between them. The V call is TRBV6-2 or TRBV6-3, the J call TRBJ2-2; unclear D gene. Specimen: peripheral blood. This sequence originates from a man aged 55 to 69 with acute or convalescent COVID-19. CDR3 sequence (DNA): TGTGCCAGCAGCCTTATTCTAGGGAACACCGGGGAGCTGTTTTTT. Its protein product is CASSLILGNTGELFF.